These 4 T cell receptor beta chains were all obtained from the same sample, sequenced in a study of a mutant IDH1 vaccine in newly diagnosed glioma. This sample's time point: week 5, during vaccination. Each dose delivered 300 ug of mutant IDH1 20-mer peptide subcutaneously with imiquimod. These receptors have no known antigen. Sequenced by immunoSEQ multiplex PCR; TCRdb stores in-frame clones only, minus some. The sample has 25,000 to 30,000 clones, 60% to 80% seen once. Here the sequenced sample was PBMCs, taken from a glioma patient whose treatment included an IDH1 peptide vaccine. The receptors were gathered from a man aged 35 to 55 with glioma.

CDR3 residues: CASSITGQGDGPGGYTF. DNA of the CDR3: TGTGCCAGTAGTATAACGGGACAGGGGGATGGTCCAGGTGGCTACACCTTC. The chain employs TRBV19 and TRBJ1-2; 11 nucleotides align to TRBD1. Germline values: CDR1 LNHDA, CDR2 SQIVND (reference sequence). This CDR3 has 17 amino acids. V shed 2 bases, J shed 7 bases, and the junction held 12 bases outside the gene matches.

The chain couples TRBV11-3 to TRBJ2-2; D remains ambiguous. Trimming removed 5 bases at V and 5 bases at J, with 15 bases between. There are 15 residues in the CDR3. The V gene's germline CDR1 is SGHNT and CDR2 YENEEA. CDR3 protein: CASSPSGMGTGELFF. CDR3 coding DNA: TGTGCCAGCAGCCCCAGTGGGATGGGAACCGGGGAGCTGTTTTTT.

V gene TRBV5-1 combines with J gene TRBJ2-1, with 9 nucleotides matching TRBD2. The CDR3 spans 15 residues. CDR1 SGHRS and CDR2 YFSETQ come from the germline V gene. V trimming: 4 bases; J trimming: 2 bases; junction bases outside the gene matches: 4. The CDR3 region is CASSKTSGAYNEQFF. The CDR3 nucleotides read TGCGCCAGCAGCAAGACTAGCGGAGCCTACAATGAGCAGTTCTTC.

V gene TRBV7-2 combines with J gene TRBJ2-7; either TRBD1 or TRBD2 may supply D (6 bases each). Trimming removed 1 base at V and 0 bases at J, with 10 bases between. Germline loops: CDR1 SGHTA, CDR2 FQGNSA. CDR3 size: 15 residues. The CDR3 sequence: CASSLEGGGSYEQYV. CDR3 DNA: TGTGCCAGCAGCTTAGAGGGGGGAGGCTCCTACGAGCAGTACGTC.